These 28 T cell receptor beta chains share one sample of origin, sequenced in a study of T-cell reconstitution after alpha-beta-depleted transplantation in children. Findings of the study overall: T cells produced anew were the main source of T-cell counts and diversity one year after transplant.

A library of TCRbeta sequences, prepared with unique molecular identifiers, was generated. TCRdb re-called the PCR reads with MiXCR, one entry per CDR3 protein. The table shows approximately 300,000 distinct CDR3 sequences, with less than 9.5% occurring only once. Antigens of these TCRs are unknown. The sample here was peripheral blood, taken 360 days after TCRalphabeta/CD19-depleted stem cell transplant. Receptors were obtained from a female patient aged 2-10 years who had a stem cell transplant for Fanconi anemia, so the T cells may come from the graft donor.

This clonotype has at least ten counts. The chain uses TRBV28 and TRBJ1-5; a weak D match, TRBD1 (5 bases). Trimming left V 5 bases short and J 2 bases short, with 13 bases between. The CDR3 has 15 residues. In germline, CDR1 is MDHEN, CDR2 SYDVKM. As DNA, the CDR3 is TGTGCCAGCAGTGTTCGATGGGGGGGCAATCAGCCCCAGCATTTT. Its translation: CASSVRWGGNQPQHF.

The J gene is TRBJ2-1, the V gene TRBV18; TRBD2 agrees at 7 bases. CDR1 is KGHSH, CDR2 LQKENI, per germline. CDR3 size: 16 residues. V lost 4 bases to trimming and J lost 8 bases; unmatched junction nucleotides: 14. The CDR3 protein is CASSLEAGPTGDEQFF. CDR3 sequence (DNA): TGTGCCAGCTCACTCGAAGCGGGACCCACGGGGGATGAGCAGTTCTTC. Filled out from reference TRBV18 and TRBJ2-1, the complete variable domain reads NAGVMQNPRHLVRRRGQEARLRCSPMKGHSHVYWYRQLPEEGLKFMVYLQKENIIDESGMPKERFSAEFPKEGPSILRIQQVVRGDSAAYFCASSLEAGPTGDEQFFGPGTRLTVL.

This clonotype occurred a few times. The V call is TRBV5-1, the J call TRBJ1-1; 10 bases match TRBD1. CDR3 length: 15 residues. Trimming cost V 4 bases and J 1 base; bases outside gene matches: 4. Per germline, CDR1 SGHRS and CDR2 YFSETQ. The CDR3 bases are TGCGCCAGCAGCGGGCGGACAGGGGGGAACACTGAAGCTTTCTTT. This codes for CASSGRTGGNTEAFF.

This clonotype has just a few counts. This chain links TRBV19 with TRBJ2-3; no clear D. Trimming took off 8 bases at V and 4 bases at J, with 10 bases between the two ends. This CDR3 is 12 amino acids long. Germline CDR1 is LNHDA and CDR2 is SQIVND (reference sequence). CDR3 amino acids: CASRGRADTQYF. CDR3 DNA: TGTGCCAGTCGCGGACGTGCAGATACGCAGTATTTT.

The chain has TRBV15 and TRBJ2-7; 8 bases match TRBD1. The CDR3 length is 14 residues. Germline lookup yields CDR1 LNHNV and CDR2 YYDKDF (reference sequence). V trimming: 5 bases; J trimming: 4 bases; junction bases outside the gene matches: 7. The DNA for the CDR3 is TGTGCCACCAGCGGCCGGGACAGGCCGTACGAGCAGTACTTC. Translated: CATSGRDRPYEQYF.

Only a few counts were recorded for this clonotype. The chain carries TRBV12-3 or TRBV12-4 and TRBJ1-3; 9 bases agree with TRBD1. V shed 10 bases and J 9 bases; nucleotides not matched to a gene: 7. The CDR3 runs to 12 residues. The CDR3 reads CATRDREGTIYF. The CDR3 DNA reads TGTGCCACCCGGGACAGGGAAGGCACCATATATTTT.

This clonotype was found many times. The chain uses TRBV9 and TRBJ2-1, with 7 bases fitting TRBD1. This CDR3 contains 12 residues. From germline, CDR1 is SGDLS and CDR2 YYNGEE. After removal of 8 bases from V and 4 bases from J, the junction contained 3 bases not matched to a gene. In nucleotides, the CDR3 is TGTGCCAGGGGACAGCCTTACAATGAGCAGTTCTTC. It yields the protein CARGQPYNEQFF.

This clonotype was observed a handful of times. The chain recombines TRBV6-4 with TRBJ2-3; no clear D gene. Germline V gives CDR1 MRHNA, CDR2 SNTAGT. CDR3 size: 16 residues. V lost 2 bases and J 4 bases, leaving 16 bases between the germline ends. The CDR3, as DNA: TGTGCCAGCAGTGACAGTGGCGGAATTCGGCCAGATACGCAGTATTTT. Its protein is CASSDSGGIRPDTQYF.

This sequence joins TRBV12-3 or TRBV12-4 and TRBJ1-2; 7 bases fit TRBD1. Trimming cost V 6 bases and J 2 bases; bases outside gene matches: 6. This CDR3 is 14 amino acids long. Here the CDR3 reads CASSPGQSNYGYTF. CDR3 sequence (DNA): TGTGCCAGCAGCCCGGGACAGAGCAACTATGGCTACACCTTC.

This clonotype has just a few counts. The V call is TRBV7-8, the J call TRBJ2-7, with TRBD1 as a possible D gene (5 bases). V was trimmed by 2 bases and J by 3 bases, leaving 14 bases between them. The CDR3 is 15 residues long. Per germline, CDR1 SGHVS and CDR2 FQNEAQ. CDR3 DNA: TGTGCCAGCAGCTTAAGCACAGGCCCGCTCTACGAGCAGTACGTC. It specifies CASSLSTGPLYEQYV.

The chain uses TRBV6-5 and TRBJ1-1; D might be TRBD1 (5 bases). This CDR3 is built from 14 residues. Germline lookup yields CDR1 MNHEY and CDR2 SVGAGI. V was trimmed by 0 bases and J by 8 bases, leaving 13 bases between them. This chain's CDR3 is CASSYSIWQGEAFF. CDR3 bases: TGTGCCAGCAGTTACTCGATTTGGCAGGGAGAAGCTTTCTTT.

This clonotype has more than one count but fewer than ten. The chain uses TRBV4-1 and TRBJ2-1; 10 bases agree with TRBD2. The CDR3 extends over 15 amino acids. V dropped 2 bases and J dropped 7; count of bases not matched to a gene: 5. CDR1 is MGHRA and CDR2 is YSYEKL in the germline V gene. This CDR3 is CASSQSLAGVNEQFF. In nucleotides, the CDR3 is TGCGCCAGCAGCCAATCCCTAGCGGGGGTTAATGAGCAGTTCTTC.

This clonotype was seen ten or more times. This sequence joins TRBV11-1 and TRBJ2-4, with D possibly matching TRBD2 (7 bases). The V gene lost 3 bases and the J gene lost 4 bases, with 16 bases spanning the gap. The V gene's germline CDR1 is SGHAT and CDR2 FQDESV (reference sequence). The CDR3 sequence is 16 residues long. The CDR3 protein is CASSFYPGEGKNIQYF. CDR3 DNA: TGTGCCAGCAGCTTTTATCCAGGGGAGGGGAAAAACATTCAGTACTTC.

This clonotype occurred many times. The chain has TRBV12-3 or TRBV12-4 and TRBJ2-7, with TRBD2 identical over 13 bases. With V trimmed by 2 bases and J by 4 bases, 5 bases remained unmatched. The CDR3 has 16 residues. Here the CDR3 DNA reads TGTGCCAGCAGTTTAACTAGCGGGGGGGCTTCGTACGAGCAGTACTTC. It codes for CASSLTSGGASYEQYF.

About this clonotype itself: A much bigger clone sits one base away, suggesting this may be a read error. The CDR3 sequence is CASSLTGTTEAFF. In nucleotides, the CDR3 is TGTGCCAGCAGCCTAACAGGGACCACTGAAGCTTTCTTT. The chain links TRBV3-1 to TRBJ1-1; D perhaps matches TRBD1 (6 bases). The V and J ends lost 4 bases and 4 bases respectively, with 10 bases between them. Per the germline V gene, CDR1 is LGHDT and CDR2 is YNNKEL (reference sequence). The length of the CDR3 is 13 residues.

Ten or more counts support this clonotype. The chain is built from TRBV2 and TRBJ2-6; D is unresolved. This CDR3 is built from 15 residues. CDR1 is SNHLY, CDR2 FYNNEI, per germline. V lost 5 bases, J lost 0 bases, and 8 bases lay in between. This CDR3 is CASSPWVSGANVLTF. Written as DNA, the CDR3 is TGTGCCAGCAGTCCCTGGGTCTCTGGGGCCAACGTCCTGACTTTC.

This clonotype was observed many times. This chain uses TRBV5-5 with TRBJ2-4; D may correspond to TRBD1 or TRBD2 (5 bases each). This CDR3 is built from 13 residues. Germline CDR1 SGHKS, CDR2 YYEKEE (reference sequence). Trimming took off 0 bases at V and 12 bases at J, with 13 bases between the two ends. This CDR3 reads CASSLAGKGTQYF. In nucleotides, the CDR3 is TGTGCCAGCAGCTTGGCAGGGAAGGGGACTCAGTACTTC.

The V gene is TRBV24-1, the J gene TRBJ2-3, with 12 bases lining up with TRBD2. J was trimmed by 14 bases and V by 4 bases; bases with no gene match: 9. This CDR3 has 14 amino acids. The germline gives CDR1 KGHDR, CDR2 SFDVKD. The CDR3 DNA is TGTGCCACCAGTGACACTAGCGGGGGGCCCAGGTGGTATTTT. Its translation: CATSDTSGGPRWYF.

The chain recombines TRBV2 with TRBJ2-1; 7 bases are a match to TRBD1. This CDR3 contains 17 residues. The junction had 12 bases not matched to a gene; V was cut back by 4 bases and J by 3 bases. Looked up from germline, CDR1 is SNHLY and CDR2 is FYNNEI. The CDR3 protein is CASSGQAGTAIYNEQFF. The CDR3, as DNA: TGTGCCAGCAGTGGACAAGCAGGGACAGCAATCTACAATGAGCAGTTCTTC.

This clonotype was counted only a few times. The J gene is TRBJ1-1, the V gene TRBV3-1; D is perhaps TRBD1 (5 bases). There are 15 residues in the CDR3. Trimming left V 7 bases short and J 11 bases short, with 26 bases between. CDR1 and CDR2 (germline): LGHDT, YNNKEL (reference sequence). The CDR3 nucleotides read TGTGCCAGCAACCAGGGAGTTCAGGGCCTCGGGGGGGCTTTCTTT. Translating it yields CASNQGVQGLGGAFF.

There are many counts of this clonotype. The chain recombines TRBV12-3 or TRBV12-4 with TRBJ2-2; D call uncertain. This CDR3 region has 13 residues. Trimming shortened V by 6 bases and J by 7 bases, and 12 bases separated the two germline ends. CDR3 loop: CASSSQTDGELFF. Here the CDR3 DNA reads TGTGCCAGCAGCTCACAAACTGACGGGGAGCTGTTTTTT.

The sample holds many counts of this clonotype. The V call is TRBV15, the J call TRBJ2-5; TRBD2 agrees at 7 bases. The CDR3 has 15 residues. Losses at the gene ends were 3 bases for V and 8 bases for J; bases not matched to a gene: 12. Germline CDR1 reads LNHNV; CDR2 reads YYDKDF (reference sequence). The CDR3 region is CATSRADGAGKTQYF. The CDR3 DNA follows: TGTGCCACCAGCAGGGCTGACGGAGCGGGGAAAACCCAGTACTTC.

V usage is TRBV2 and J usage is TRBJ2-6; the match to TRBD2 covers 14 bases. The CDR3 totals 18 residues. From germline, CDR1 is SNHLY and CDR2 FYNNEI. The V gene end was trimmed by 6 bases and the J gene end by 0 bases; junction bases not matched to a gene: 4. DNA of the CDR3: TGTGCCAGCAGGGACGGACTAGCGGGGGGCTCTGGGGCCAACGTCCTGACTTTC. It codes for CASRDGLAGGSGANVLTF.

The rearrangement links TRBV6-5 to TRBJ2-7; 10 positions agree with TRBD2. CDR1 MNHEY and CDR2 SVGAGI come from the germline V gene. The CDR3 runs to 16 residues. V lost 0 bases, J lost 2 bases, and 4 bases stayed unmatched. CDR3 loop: CASSYSGSGGPYEQYF. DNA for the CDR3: TGTGCCAGCAGTTACTCGGGTAGCGGGGGGCCCTACGAGCAGTACTTC.

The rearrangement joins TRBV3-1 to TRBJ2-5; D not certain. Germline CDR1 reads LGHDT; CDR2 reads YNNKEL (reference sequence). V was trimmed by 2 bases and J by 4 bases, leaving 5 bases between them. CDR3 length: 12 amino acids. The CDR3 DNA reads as TGTGCCAGCAGCCAAATTAGAGAGACCCAGTACTTC. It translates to CASSQIRETQYF.

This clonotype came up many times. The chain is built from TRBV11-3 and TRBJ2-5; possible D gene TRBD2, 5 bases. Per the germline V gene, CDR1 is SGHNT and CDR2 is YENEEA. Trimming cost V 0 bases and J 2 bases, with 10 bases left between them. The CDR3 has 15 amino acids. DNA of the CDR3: TGTGCCAGCAGCTTAGATCGGGGTAGTCAAGAGACCCAGTACTTC. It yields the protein CASSLDRGSQETQYF. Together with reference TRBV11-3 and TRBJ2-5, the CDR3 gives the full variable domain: EAGVVQSPRYKIIEKKQPVAFWCNPISGHNTLYWYLQNLGQGPELLIRYENEEAVDDSQLPKDRFSAERLKGVDSTLKIQPAELGDSAVYLCASSLDRGSQETQYFGPGTRLLVL.

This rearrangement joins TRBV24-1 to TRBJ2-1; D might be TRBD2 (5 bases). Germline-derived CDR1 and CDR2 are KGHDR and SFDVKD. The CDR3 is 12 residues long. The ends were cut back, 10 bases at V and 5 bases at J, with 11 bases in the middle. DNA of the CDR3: TGTGCCACGGGAGAGGACGACAATGAGCAGTTCTTC. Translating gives CATGEDDNEQFF.

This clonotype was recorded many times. The CDR3 spells CASTGLADEQFF. CDR3 coding DNA: TGTGCCAGCACGGGACTAGCTGATGAGCAGTTCTTC. The gene calls are TRBV6-2 or TRBV6-3 and TRBJ2-1; 9 bases map to TRBD2. The trim removed 7 bases at V and 8 bases at J, leaving 3 bases unmatched. Per the germline V gene, CDR1 is MNHEY and CDR2 is SVGEGT. There are 12 residues in the CDR3.